The 32 T cell receptor beta chains below come from one sample, sequenced in a study of response to subunit inactivated influenza vaccine. Each CDR3 protein is one row after TCRdb ran MiXCR on the RT-PCR reads. The sample includes about 520,000 distinct CDR3 sequences, approximately 11% of them seen just once. Specimen: PBMCs from blood, collected 45 days after vaccination. The receptors were gathered from a middle-aged man who received an inactivated influenza vaccine.

This clonotype was recorded only once. The rearrangement uses TRBV29-1 and TRBJ2-1; possible D gene TRBD1, 5 bases. Germline V lookup: CDR1 SQVTM, CDR2 ANQGSEA. V was cut by 0 bases and J by 1 base, with 16 bases left in between. The CDR3 extends over 17 amino acids. CDR3 sequence (DNA): TGCAGCGTTGAAGATCCTCGGACACGCGGATCCTACAATGAGCAGTTCTTC. Its protein is CSVEDPRTRGSYNEQFF.

The sample holds a few counts of this clonotype. The chain combines TRBV20-1 with TRBJ2-7; 11 bases agree with TRBD2. The CDR3 has 17 residues. Germline CDR1 and CDR2: DFQATT and SNEGSKA (reference sequence). The V and J ends lost 1 base and 2 bases, in that order; junction bases with no gene match: 10. The CDR3 DNA reads TGCAGTGCTAGAGGGGGATGGGGGACTAGCGGAACCTACGAGCAGTACTTC. Its protein product is CSARGGWGTSGTYEQYF.

This clonotype was found a few times. The chain is built from TRBV5-1 and TRBJ2-1, with D possibly being TRBD2 (6 bases). This CDR3 is built from 15 residues. Germline V CDR1 and CDR2: SGHRS, YFSETQ. The V end lost 3 bases, the J end lost 8 bases, and 18 bases lay between the germline ends. The CDR3 nucleotides are TGCGCCAGCAGCTCAAGCGGGCCTTCGTTTCATGAGCAGTTCTTC. It encodes CASSSSGPSFHEQFF.

This clonotype was seen more than once but under ten times. The V gene is TRBV11-2, the J gene TRBJ2-5; D is undetermined. Per the germline V gene, CDR1 is SGHAT and CDR2 is FQNNGV. The CDR3 loop spans 12 amino acids. V lost 6 bases and J lost 4, with 9 bases in between. This CDR3 reads CASRKGRETQYF. The CDR3 DNA reads as TGTGCCAGCAGAAAAGGCCGAGAGACCCAGTACTTC.

This chain uses TRBV6-4 with TRBJ2-1; D could derive from TRBD1 or TRBD2 (7 bases each). The CDR3 is 15 residues long. CDR1 and CDR2 from the germline V gene are MRHNA and SNTAGT. The ends were cut back, 8 bases at V and 10 bases at J, with 24 bases in the middle. CDR3 residues: CASGRGGTGVEEQFF. The CDR3 region has the DNA TGTGCCAGCGGCAGGGGGGGGACCGGAGTTGAGGAGCAGTTCTTC.

This clonotype showed up many times. The rearrangement uses TRBV5-5 and TRBJ2-7, with unresolved D. From germline, CDR1 is SGHKS and CDR2 YYEKEE (reference sequence). Trimming left V 0 bases short and J 2 bases short, with 12 bases between. This CDR3 spans 15 amino acids. The CDR3 DNA sequence: TGTGCCAGCAGCTTGGACCCTTTGGGAACCTACGAGCAGTACTTC. Translated, it gives CASSLDPLGTYEQYF. Together with reference TRBV5-5 and TRBJ2-7, the CDR3 gives the full variable domain: DAGVTQSPTHLIKTRGQQVTLRCSPISGHKSVSWYQQVLGQGPQFIFQYYEKEERGRGNFPDRFSARQFPNYSSELNVNALLLGDSALYLCASSLDPLGTYEQYFGPGTRLTVT.

There are many counts of this clonotype. The chain links TRBV6-2 or TRBV6-3 to TRBJ1-5, with TRBD1 matching 10 bases. This CDR3 has 15 residues. The V and J ends lost 6 bases and 4 bases, in that order; junction bases with no gene match: 6. The germline V gene encodes CDR1 MNHEY and CDR2 SVGEGT. The DNA for the CDR3 is TGTGCCAGCAGCCGCGGGGGACAGGGGAATCAGCCCCAGCATTTT. Translation: CASSRGGQGNQPQHF.

V and J are TRBV20-1 and TRBJ2-7; D remains unclear. This CDR3 is built from 11 residues. The germline CDR1 and CDR2 sequences are DFQATT and SNEGSKA (reference sequence). Between the trimmed V and J ends, which lost 0 bases and 6 bases, there was a span of 6 bases. The CDR3 nucleotides are TGCAGTGCTAGAGACGGGTTCGAGCAGTACTTC. Translating it yields CSARDGFEQYF.

The chain uses TRBV19 and TRBJ2-7; 10 bases match TRBD1. The CDR3 totals 14 residues. Per germline, CDR1 LNHDA and CDR2 SQIVND (reference sequence). V was clipped by 3 bases and J by 6 bases; unmatched bases: 5. CDR3: CASSMPGTGVEQYF. CDR3 DNA: TGTGCCAGTAGTATGCCCGGGACAGGGGTCGAGCAGTACTTC.

V and J are TRBV7-9 and TRBJ2-7; 9 nucleotides agree with TRBD2. The CDR3 consists of 15 residues. The V and J ends lost 2 bases and 7 bases, in that order; junction bases with no gene match: 9. Germline V gives CDR1 SEHNR, CDR2 FQNEAQ (reference sequence). The chain's CDR3 is CASSLRASGTEEQYF. CDR3 in DNA: TGTGCCAGCAGCTTAAGGGCTAGCGGGACAGAAGAGCAGTACTTC.

This chain uses TRBV25-1 with TRBJ2-5; D assignment may be TRBD1 or TRBD2 (6 bases each). Trimming removed 6 bases at V and 7 bases at J, with 12 bases between. The CDR3 extends over 12 amino acids. Germline V gene lookup returns CDR1 MGHDK and CDR2 SYGVNS. The CDR3 loop is CASSMGGRTQYF. The CDR3 nucleotides read TGTGCCAGCAGCATGGGGGGCCGGACCCAGTACTTC.

This rearrangement joins TRBV5-1 to TRBJ1-6, with D unclear. Trimming cost V 3 bases and J 8 bases, with 6 bases left between them. This CDR3 is 12 amino acids long. CDR1 and CDR2 from the germline V gene are SGHRS and YFSETQ. The CDR3 region has the DNA TGCGCCAGCAGCTACCAGGATTCACCCCTCCACTTT. Translated, it gives CASSYQDSPLHF.

This clonotype was observed a few times. The CDR3 carries no conserved terminal phenylalanine or tryptophan, so it likely arises from a read error. The rearrangement joins TRBV5-1 to TRBJ1-2, with 9 bases identical to TRBD1. CDR3 length: 14 residues. In germline, CDR1 is SGHRS, CDR2 YFSETQ. After removal of 4 bases from V and 2 bases from J, the junction contained 3 bases not matched to a gene. DNA for the CDR3: TGCGCCAGCAGCCCACAGGGGGCCAACTATGGCTACACCTCC. Its translation is CASSPQGANYGYTS.

At least ten counts were recorded for this clonotype. The V call is TRBV2, the J call TRBJ2-1; weak D call: TRBD2 (6 bases). The CDR3 covers 13 residues. Germline values: CDR1 SNHLY, CDR2 FYNNEI. The V end was cut by 6 bases, the J end by 4 bases, with 10 bases between. The CDR3 here is CASRIGTYNEQFF. In nucleotides, the CDR3 is TGTGCCAGCAGGATCGGGACTTACAATGAGCAGTTCTTC.

A remark on this clonotype: A much larger clone is a single base away; this may be a read error. This chain joins TRBV2 and TRBJ2-7; possibly TRBD1 for D (5 bases). The length of the CDR3 is 13 residues. CDR1 and CDR2 from the germline V gene are SNHLY and FYNNEI. The germline V and J ends were trimmed by 7 bases and 5 bases, with 15 bases remaining between them. The CDR3 reads CASKLIEQDEQYF. DNA of the CDR3: TGTGCCAGCAAATTAATCGAACAGGACGAGCAGTACTTC.

The sample holds a few counts of this clonotype. This CDR3 reads CASSEFPGVDETQYF. CDR3 bases: TGTGCCAGCAGCGAATTTCCAGGGGTAGACGAGACCCAGTACTTC. The chain is built from TRBV5-5 and TRBJ2-5; D perhaps matches TRBD1 (6 bases). There are 15 residues in the CDR3. With 4 bases removed from V and 5 bases from J, the gap between germline ends came to 18 bases. The V gene's germline CDR1 is SGHKS and CDR2 YYEKEE (reference sequence).

The chain couples TRBV7-2 to TRBJ1-2; no definite D call. There are 14 residues in the CDR3. Deletions cut 1 base from V and 4 bases from J, with 10 bases between. Per germline, CDR1 SGHTA and CDR2 FQGNSA. CDR3 bases: TGTGCCAGCAGCTTAGGTCCCGAAAGCTATGGCTACACCTTC. Amino acid sequence: CASSLGPESYGYTF.

V usage is TRBV20-1 and J usage is TRBJ2-3, with 7 positions matching TRBD2. The CDR3 loop spans 13 amino acids. The germline V gene has CDR1 DFQATT and CDR2 SNEGSKA (reference sequence). The trim removed 2 bases at V and 8 bases at J, leaving 7 bases unmatched. DNA for the CDR3: TGCAGTGCTAGACGACTAGCTACTGGTACGCAGTATTTT. It yields the protein CSARRLATGTQYF.

In this sample, this clonotype turned up many times. CDR3 bases: TGTGCCAGCAGTTACTCGACTAGCGGGAGGCCAAGCTCCTACGAGCAGTACTTC. It translates to CASSYSTSGRPSSYEQYF. The chain uses TRBV6-5 and TRBJ2-7; 13 nucleotides match TRBD2. This CDR3 comprises 18 residues. Germline CDR1 is MNHEY and CDR2 is SVGAGI. The junction had 5 bases not matched to a gene; V was cut back by 0 bases and J by 0 bases.

This clonotype was counted ten times or more. The chain couples TRBV3-1 to TRBJ2-1, with 8 nucleotides matching TRBD2. This CDR3 is 17 amino acids long. Germline-derived CDR1 and CDR2 are LGHDT and YNNKEL (reference sequence). J gave up 0 bases and V 0 bases, and 4 bases lay outside the gene matches. The CDR3 protein is CASSQDGLALSYNEQFF. CDR3 coding DNA: TGTGCCAGCAGCCAAGATGGACTAGCCCTCTCCTACAATGAGCAGTTCTTC.

This clonotype was counted many times. CDR3 amino acids: CSVEASGRNYNEQFF. CDR3 DNA: TGCAGCGTTGAGGCCAGCGGGCGCAATTACAATGAGCAGTTCTTC. The J gene is TRBJ2-1, the V gene TRBV29-1, with D perhaps matching TRBD2 (6 bases). The CDR3 extends over 15 amino acids. CDR1 is SQVTM and CDR2 is ANQGSEA in the germline V gene. Trimming stripped 3 bases from V and 4 bases from J, with 16 bases between.

The chain has TRBV10-3 and TRBJ2-7; TRBD1 matches at 7 bases. Germline CDR1 ENHRY, CDR2 SYGVKD. J gave up 2 bases and V 3 bases, and 10 bases lay outside the gene matches. CDR3 length: 16 residues. In nucleotides, the CDR3 is TGTGCCATCAGTGATTTTACAGGGGAAACCACCTACGAGCAGTACTTC. This translates into CAISDFTGETTYEQYF.

The chain employs TRBV5-4 and TRBJ1-1; D is unresolved. V shed 4 bases and J shed 1 base, with 8 bases lying between them. The CDR3 totals 13 residues. Per germline, CDR1 SGHNT and CDR2 YYREEE (reference sequence). CDR3 DNA sequence: TGTGCCAGCAGCGGTAGTTCGAACACTGAAGCTTTCTTT. It codes for CASSGSSNTEAFF.

This clonotype was picked up a small number of times. The V and J genes are TRBV9 and TRBJ2-5, with 9 bases that match TRBD2. V lost 2 bases to trimming and J lost 2 bases; unmatched junction nucleotides: 13. CDR3 length equals 18 residues. Germline assignment: CDR1 SGDLS and CDR2 YYNGEE. DNA of the CDR3: TGTGCCAGCAGCGTGGGGGTTAGCGGGAGTTCGAGTCAAGAGACCCAGTACTTC. It specifies CASSVGVSGSSSQETQYF.

This clonotype was picked up many times. This chain uses TRBV7-3 with TRBJ2-2; no reliable D call. This CDR3 is built from 14 residues. Trimming cost V 1 base and J 1 base, with 4 bases left between them. Germline V gene lookup returns CDR1 SGHTA and CDR2 FQGTGA. The CDR3 region has the DNA TGTGCCAGCAGCTTAAGTCGGAACACCGGGGAGCTGTTTTTT. Its translation is CASSLSRNTGELFF.

This clonotype was seen only a few times. This chain links TRBV9 with TRBJ2-3; 10 bases map to TRBD2. The junction had 7 bases not matched to a gene; V was cut back by 0 bases and J by 0 bases. CDR1 is SGDLS and CDR2 is YYNGEE in the germline V gene. The CDR3 totals 18 residues. CDR3 loop: CASSVGLAGALSTDTQYF. CDR3 coding DNA: TGTGCCAGCAGCGTAGGTCTAGCGGGGGCCCTTAGCACAGATACGCAGTATTTT.

This clonotype occurred a few times. The rearrangement uses TRBV5-1 and TRBJ1-4; 10 bases are shared with TRBD1. Germline assignment: CDR1 SGHRS and CDR2 YFSETQ. V shed 0 bases, J shed 8 bases, and the junction held 7 bases outside the gene matches. The CDR3 length is 16 residues. CDR3 coding DNA: TGCGCCAGCAGCTTGGGACAGGGGGCAGCCAAAGAAAAACTGTTTTTT. Translated: CASSLGQGAAKEKLFF.

This clonotype was found a few times. This chain links TRBV6-5 with TRBJ2-2; 9 bases match TRBD2. This CDR3 spans 16 amino acids. Germline lookup yields CDR1 MNHEY and CDR2 SVGAGI. V dropped 0 bases and J dropped 4; count of bases not matched to a gene: 3. The CDR3 DNA sequence: TGTGCCAGCAGTTACTCGGCGGGAGGGCCCACCGGGGAGCTGTTTTTT. It yields the protein CASSYSAGGPTGELFF.

This clonotype turned up a few times. The gene calls are TRBV5-1 and TRBJ2-7; D could derive from TRBD1 or TRBD2 (5 bases each). Between the trimmed V and J ends, which lost 1 base and 5 bases, there was a span of 16 bases. The CDR3 is 15 residues long. Germline assignment: CDR1 SGHRS and CDR2 YFSETQ. The CDR3 DNA is TGCGCCAGCAGCTTGATGGCAGGGACCCTCCACGAGCAGTACTTC. Protein product: CASSLMAGTLHEQYF.

This clonotype occurred many times. The gene calls are TRBV20-1 and TRBJ1-2; D gene ambiguous. The V and J ends lost 3 bases and 1 base respectively, with 6 bases between them. In germline, CDR1 is DFQATT, CDR2 SNEGSKA (reference sequence). The CDR3 runs 12 residues. The CDR3 coding sequence is TGCAGTGCTAGTCACATTAACTATGGCTACACCTTC. This translates into CSASHINYGYTF.

The chain links TRBV7-9 to TRBJ2-7; perhaps TRBD1 as D (5 bases). The germline CDR1 and CDR2 sequences are SEHNR and FQNEAQ (reference sequence). V was pared by 4 bases and J by 2 bases, with 18 bases between. The CDR3 loop spans 16 amino acids. Here the CDR3 reads CASSSFRQLDPYEQYF. The CDR3, as DNA: TGTGCCAGCAGCTCCTTCCGACAGCTGGATCCCTACGAGCAGTACTTC.

V and J are TRBV10-3 and TRBJ1-6; D remains unclear. The CDR3 sequence is 14 residues long. Trimming took off 0 bases at V and 9 bases at J, with 9 bases between the two ends. CDR1 ENHRY and CDR2 SYGVKD come from the germline V gene. As DNA, the CDR3 is TGTGCCATCAGTGAGTCGACGAGATCTTCACCCCTCCACTTT. It is translated as CAISESTRSSPLHF.